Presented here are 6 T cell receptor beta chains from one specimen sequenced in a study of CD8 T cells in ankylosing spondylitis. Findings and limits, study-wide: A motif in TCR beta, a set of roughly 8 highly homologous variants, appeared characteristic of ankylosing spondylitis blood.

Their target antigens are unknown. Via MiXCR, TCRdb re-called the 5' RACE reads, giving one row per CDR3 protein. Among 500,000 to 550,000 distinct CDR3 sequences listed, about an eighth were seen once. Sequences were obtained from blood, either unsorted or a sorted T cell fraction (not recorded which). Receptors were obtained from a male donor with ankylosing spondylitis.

CDR3 in amino acids: CASSLESSVKTQYF. CDR3 DNA sequence: TGTGCCAGCAGCTTAGAGTCTAGCGTTAAGACCCAGTACTTC. The chain employs TRBV7-2 and TRBJ2-5; D is possibly TRBD2 (6 bases). Per the germline V gene, CDR1 is SGHTA and CDR2 is FQGNSA. This CDR3 has 14 amino acids. Trimming left V 1 base short and J 6 bases short, with 12 bases between.

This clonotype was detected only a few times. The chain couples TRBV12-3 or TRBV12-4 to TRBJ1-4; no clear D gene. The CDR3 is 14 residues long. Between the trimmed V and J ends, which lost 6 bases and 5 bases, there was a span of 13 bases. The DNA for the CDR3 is TGTGCCAGCAGGGGGTTGAGGGCCAATGAAAAACTGTTTTTT. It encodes CASRGLRANEKLFF.

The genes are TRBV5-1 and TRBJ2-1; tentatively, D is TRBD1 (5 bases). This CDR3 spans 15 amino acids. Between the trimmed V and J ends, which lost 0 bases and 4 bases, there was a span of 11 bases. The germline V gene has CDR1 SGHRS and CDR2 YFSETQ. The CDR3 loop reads CASSLETDPYNEQFF. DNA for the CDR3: TGCGCCAGCAGCTTGGAGACAGACCCTTACAATGAGCAGTTCTTC. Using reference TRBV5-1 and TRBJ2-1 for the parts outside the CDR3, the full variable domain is KAGVTQTPRYLIKTRGQQVTLSCSPISGHRSVSWYQQTPGQGLQFLFEYFSETQRNKGNFPGRFSGRQFSNSRSEMNVSTLELGDSALYLCASSLETDPYNEQFFGPGTRLTVL.

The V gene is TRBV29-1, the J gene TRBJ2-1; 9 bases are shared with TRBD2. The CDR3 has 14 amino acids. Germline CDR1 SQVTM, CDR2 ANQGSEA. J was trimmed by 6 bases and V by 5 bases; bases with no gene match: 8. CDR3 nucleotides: TGCAGCGTTCAGGCTGCGGGAGGGCCCAATGAGCAGTTCTTC. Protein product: CSVQAAGGPNEQFF.

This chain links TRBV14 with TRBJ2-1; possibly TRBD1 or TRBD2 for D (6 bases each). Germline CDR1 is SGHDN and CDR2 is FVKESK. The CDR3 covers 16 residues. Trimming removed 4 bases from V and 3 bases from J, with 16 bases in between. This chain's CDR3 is CASSRLGGLDYNEQFF. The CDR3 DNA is TGTGCCAGCAGCCGCCTTGGGGGGCTAGACTACAATGAGCAGTTCTTC.

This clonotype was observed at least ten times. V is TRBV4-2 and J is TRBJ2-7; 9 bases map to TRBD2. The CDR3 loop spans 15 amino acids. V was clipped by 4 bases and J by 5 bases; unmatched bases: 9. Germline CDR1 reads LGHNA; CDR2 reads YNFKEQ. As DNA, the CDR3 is TGTGCCAGCAGCCGGGCGGCTAGCGGGACTAACGAGCAGTACTTC. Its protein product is CASSRAASGTNEQYF.